The clone carrying this T cell receptor beta chain was recorded many times. All of the donors were Caucasians in good health. This sample is part of a study of identical twins. Template switching supplied a universal primer site; unique molecular identifiers were carried on the cDNA. Each CDR3 protein is one row after TCRdb ran MiXCR on the 5' RACE reads. The sample lists approximately 690,000 distinct CDR3 sequences, 6.1% occurring once. Germline V CDR1 and CDR2: SGHRS, YFSETQ. CDR3 length: 16 amino acids. The V end lost 0 bases, the J end lost 3 bases, and 15 bases lay between the germline ends. This receptor was obtained from a man aged 18 to 30 in good health. The chain uses TRBV5-1 and TRBJ2-5; D is undetermined. Sequencing used naive T cells sorted from blood. In DNA form, the CDR3 reads TGCGCCAGCAGCTTGGCCTCTCGGTCTGGGAAAGAGACCCAGTACTTC. As protein: CASSLASRSGKETQYF.